This record covers a single TCR beta chain. Its antigen is currently unknown. A junction boundary mismatches the germline segment, possibly from a read error. TCRdb re-analysed the reads in MiXCR, keeping a single row per CDR3 protein. The sample lists hundreds of thousands of distinct CDR3 sequences; 15% to 20% were seen once. CDR3 length equals 15 residues. Germline CDR1 is KGHDR and CDR2 is SFDVKD. This sample stems from a study of T cell repertoires in cytomegalovirus infection. Study outcomes and limitations: Clonotypes of TCR beta that were HLA-C-restricted and CMV-specific dominated the ex vivo response. Identification of carriers of CMV plus the relevant HLA was achieved through cumulative public TCR beta family frequency.

The sequence came from a human donor in good health (CMV status not recorded). Some clones in this sample may be carry-over from other donors' samples. Sequencing used PBMCs. The chain combines TRBV24-1 with TRBJ2-1; TRBD2 agrees at 7 bases. As DNA, the CDR3 is TGTGCCACCAGCCCGCGGGGGAGCTCCAACAATGAGCAGTTCTTC. Translating gives CATSPRGSSNNEQFF.